A single T cell receptor (beta chain) is shown here with its context. The data were obtained in a study of blood T cell repertoires in COVID-19. At the level of the study: Samples taken during acute and convalescent COVID-19 were collected in the United States, Italy and Spain. PBMCs, B-cell-depleted T cells, or T cells provided the cDNA or gDNA that made up the material.

Authors' analysis steps: Reference gene primer amplification yielded estimated nucleated cell counts. This table comes from immunoSEQ multiplex PCR, and its TCRdb copy is limited to in-frame clones, with some not included. The DNA was the basis for D and trimming; V, J and clone size are from that table. The sample records some 200,000 clones, roughly 84% being singletons. Sequencing used peripheral blood. The TCR sequence derives from a human donor with acute or convalescent COVID-19. The donor label of this sample is uncertain.

The CDR3 loop reads CASSVTSGQGGNIQYF. Written as DNA, the CDR3 is TGTGCCAGCAGCGTTACCTCGGGACAGGGAGGAAACATTCAGTACTTC. This chain connects TRBV9 to TRBJ2-4; 9 nucleotides match TRBD1. J gave up 6 bases and V 2 bases, and 9 bases lay outside the gene matches. Germline assignment: CDR1 SGDLS and CDR2 YYNGEE. The CDR3 sequence is 16 residues long.